Listed here is a single T cell receptor beta chain. Its antigen remains unknown. Repertoires were generated with immunoSEQ multiplex PCR, while TCRdb's copy carries only in-frame clones and drops some. Counted here are around 130,000 clones, 87% occurring once; the ten biggest clones make up 1.5%. This sample is part of a study of T cell responses to AZD1222 COVID-19 vaccine. Study-level results: The study found vaccine-associated CD4 TCRs spanning spike, dominant at 160-218 and 743-854. Among the donors, most were white British and more were female, and clonal diversity was possibly underestimated.

This CDR3 contains 15 residues. V was shortened by 0 bases and J by 3 bases, with 10 bases between the two germline ends. Looked up from germline, CDR1 is KGHDR and CDR2 is SFDVKD. The V call is TRBV24-1, the J call TRBJ2-5; the D gene could be TRBD1 or TRBD2 (5 bases each). The clonotype originates from an adult in good health. Sequenced material: peripheral blood, taken on day 0 of AZD1222 vaccination. This CDR3 reads CATSDLKGPEETQYF. As DNA, the CDR3 is TGTGCCACCAGTGATTTGAAGGGACCAGAAGAGACCCAGTACTTC.